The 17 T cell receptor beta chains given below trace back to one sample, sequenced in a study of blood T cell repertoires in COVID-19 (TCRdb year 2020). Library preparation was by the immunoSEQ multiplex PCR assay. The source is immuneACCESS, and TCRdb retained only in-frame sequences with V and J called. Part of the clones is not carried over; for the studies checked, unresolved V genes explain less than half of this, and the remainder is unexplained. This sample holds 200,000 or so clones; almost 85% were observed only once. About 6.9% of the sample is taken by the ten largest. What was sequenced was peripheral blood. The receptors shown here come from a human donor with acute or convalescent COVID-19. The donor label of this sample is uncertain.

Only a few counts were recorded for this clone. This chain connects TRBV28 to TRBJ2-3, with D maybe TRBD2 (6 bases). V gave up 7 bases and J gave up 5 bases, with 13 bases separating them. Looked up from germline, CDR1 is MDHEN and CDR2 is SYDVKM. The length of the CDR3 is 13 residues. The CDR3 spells CASNAGMLDTQYF. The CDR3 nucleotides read TGTGCCAGCAACGCGGGAATGCTAGATACGCAGTATTTT.

The CDR3 here is CASSYPGQGDRQAFF. Written as DNA, the CDR3 is TGTGCCAGCAGTTACCCGGGACAGGGGGATCGGCAAGCTTTCTTT. The gene calls are TRBV6-2 or TRBV6-3 and TRBJ1-1; 11 bases line up with TRBD1. V gave up 2 bases and J gave up 9 bases; unmatched junction bases: 8. This CDR3 is 15 amino acids long. The germline gives CDR1 MNHEY, CDR2 SVGEGT.

CDR3 DNA: TGTGCCAGCACCTTACAGGGGGCAAAGTACTTC. This encodes CASTLQGAKYF. This sequence joins TRBV2 and TRBJ2-7, with 9 nucleotides matching TRBD1. This CDR3 region has 11 residues. The V and J ends lost 7 bases and 11 bases, in that order; junction bases with no gene match: 6. CDR1 is SNHLY and CDR2 is FYNNEI in the germline V gene.

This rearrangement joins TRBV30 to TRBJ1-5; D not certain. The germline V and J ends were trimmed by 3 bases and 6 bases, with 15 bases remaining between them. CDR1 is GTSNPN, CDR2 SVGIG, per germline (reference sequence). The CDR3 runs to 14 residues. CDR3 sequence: CAWSAEFSAQPQHF. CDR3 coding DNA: TGTGCCTGGAGCGCCGAATTTAGTGCTCAGCCCCAGCATTTT.

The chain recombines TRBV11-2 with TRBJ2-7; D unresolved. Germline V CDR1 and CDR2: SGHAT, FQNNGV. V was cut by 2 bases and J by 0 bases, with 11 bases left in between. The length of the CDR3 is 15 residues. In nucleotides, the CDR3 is TGTGCCAGCAGCTTAAGCGATTCTGGCTCCTACGAGCAGTACTTC. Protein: CASSLSDSGSYEQYF.

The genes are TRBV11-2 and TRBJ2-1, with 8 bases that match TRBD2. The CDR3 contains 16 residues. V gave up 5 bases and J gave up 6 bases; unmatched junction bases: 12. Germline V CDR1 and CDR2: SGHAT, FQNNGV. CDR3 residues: CASSPWSGGMGNEQFF. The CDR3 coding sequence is TGTGCCAGCAGCCCGTGGTCGGGGGGGATGGGCAATGAGCAGTTCTTC.

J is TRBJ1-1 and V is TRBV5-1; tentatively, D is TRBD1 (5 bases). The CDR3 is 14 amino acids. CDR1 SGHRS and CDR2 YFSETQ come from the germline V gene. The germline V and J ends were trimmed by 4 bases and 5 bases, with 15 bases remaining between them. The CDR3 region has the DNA TGCGCCAGCAGCCCATCATCGGGGGGAACTGAAGCTTTCTTT. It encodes CASSPSSGGTEAFF.

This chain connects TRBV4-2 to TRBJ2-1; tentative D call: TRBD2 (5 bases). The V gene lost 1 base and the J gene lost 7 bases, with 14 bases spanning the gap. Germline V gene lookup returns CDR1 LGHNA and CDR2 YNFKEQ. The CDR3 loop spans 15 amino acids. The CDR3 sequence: CASSQASGRENEQFF. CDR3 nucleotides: TGTGCCAGCAGCCAAGCATCCGGACGGGAAAATGAGCAGTTCTTC.

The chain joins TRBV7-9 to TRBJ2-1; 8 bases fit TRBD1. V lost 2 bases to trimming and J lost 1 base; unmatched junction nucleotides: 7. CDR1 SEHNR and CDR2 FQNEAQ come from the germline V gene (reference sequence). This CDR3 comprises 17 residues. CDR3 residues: CASSLSQGASSYNEQFF. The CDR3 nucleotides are TGTGCCAGCAGCTTAAGCCAGGGGGCTTCTTCCTACAATGAGCAGTTCTTC.

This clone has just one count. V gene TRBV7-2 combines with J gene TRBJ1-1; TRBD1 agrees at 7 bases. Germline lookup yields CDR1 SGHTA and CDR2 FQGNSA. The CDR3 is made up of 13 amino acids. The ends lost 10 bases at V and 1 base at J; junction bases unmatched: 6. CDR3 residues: CATGRGRNTEAFF. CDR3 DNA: TGTGCCACCGGAAGGGGGCGGAACACTGAAGCTTTCTTT.

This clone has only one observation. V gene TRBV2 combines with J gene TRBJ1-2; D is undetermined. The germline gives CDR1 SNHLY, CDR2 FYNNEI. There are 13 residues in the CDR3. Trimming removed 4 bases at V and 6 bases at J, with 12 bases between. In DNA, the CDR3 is TGTGCCAGCAGTGTTCGGCCAGGAAATGGCTACACCTTC. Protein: CASSVRPGNGYTF. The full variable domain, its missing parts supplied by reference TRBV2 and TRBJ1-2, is EPEVTQTPSHQVTQMGQEVILRCVPISNHLYFYWYRQILGQKVEFLVSFYNNEISEKSEIFDDQFSVERPDGSNFTLKIRSTKLEDSAMYFCASSVRPGNGYTFGSGTRLTVV.

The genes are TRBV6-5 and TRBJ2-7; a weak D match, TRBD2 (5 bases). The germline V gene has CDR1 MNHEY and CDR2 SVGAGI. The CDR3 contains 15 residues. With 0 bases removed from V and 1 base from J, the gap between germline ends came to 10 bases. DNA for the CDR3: TGTGCCAGCAGTTACTCCGGGGAACCTTCCTACGAGCAGTACTTC. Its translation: CASSYSGEPSYEQYF.

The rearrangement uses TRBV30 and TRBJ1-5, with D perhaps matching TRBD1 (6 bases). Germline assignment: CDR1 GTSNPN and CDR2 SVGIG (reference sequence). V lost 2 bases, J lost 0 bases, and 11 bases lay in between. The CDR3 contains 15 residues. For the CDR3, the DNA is TGTGCCTGGAGTTGGGAGGGGGTTAGCAATCAGCCCCAGCATTTT. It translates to CAWSWEGVSNQPQHF.

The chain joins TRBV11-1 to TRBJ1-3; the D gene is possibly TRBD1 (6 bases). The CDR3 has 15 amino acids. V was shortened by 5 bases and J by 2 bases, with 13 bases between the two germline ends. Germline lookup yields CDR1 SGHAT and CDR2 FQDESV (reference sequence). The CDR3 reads CASSPPGQTGNTIYF. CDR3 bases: TGTGCCAGCAGCCCTCCAGGACAGACTGGAAACACCATATATTTT.

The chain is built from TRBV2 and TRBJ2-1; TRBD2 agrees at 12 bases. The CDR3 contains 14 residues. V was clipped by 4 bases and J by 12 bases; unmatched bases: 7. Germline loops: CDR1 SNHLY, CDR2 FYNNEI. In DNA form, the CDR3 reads TGTGCCAGCAGTGCTAGCGGGAGGGCCTCCGGGCAGTTCTTC. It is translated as CASSASGRASGQFF.

CDR3 sequence (DNA): TGTGCCAGCAGCCAAGGTTATAGGGGGGGGGAGGAGCAGTACTTC. Its translation: CASSQGYRGGEEQYF. This chain links TRBV3-1 (or the pseudogene TRBV3-2) with TRBJ2-7, with TRBD2 as a possible D gene (7 bases). CDR1 is LGHDT, CDR2 YNNKEL, per germline (reference sequence). V lost 1 base and J 7 bases, leaving 17 bases between the germline ends. The CDR3 consists of 15 residues.

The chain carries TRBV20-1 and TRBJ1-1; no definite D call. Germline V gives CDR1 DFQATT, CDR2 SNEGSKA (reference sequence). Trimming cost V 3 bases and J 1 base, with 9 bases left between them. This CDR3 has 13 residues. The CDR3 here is CSASLRKNTEAFF. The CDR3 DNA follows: TGCAGTGCTAGTCTCAGGAAGAACACTGAAGCTTTCTTT.